These 18 T cell receptor beta chains share one sample of origin, sequenced in a study of shared clonotypes between healthy human individuals. Repertoires were generated with immunoSEQ multiplex PCR, while TCRdb's copy carries only in-frame clones and drops some. The profile covers 2,500,000 or so clones, with 80% to 95% appearing a single time and 0.35% to 0.45% taken by the ten largest. Sequenced: naive CD4+ T cells from PBMCs. Specified subset: CD45RA+ positively selected. Receptors originate from a man aged 18 to 30 in good health. Some clones in this sample may be carry-over from other donors' samples.

The V and J genes are TRBV25-1 and TRBJ2-5; TRBD2 aligns across 8 bases. This CDR3 is 17 amino acids long. Germline loops: CDR1 MGHDK, CDR2 SYGVNS. V lost 0 bases to trimming and J lost 1 base; unmatched junction nucleotides: 7. The CDR3 DNA reads as TGTGCCAGCAGTGAATATTTGGTAGCGGGGCCCCAAGAGACCCAGTACTTC. Translated: CASSEYLVAGPQETQYF.

V gene TRBV5-1 combines with J gene TRBJ2-7, with 7 bases that match TRBD2. CDR1 SGHRS and CDR2 YFSETQ come from the germline V gene. V shed 4 bases, J shed 5 bases, and the junction held 12 bases outside the gene matches. The CDR3 sequence is 15 residues long. The CDR3, as DNA: TGCGCCAGCAGCGTAAGTCCCGGGACTATGGACGAGCAGTACTTC. Its protein product is CASSVSPGTMDEQYF.

This chain uses TRBV27 with TRBJ2-1, with 9 bases aligning to TRBD2. This CDR3 contains 21 residues. Germline CDR1 is MNHEY and CDR2 is SMNVEV (reference sequence). The junction had 22 bases not matched to a gene; V was cut back by 7 bases and J by 0 bases. The CDR3 reads CASTPRRFGTSLQSSYNEQFF. The CDR3 coding sequence is TGTGCCAGCACCCCCCGGCGGTTCGGGACTAGCTTACAGAGCTCCTACAATGAGCAGTTCTTC.

Comment on this clone: The same CDR3 arises from other DNA sequences in this sample as well. The V gene is TRBV9, the J gene TRBJ2-1; D remains ambiguous. CDR3 length: 15 residues. CDR1 is SGDLS, CDR2 YYNGEE, per germline. V lost 0 bases to trimming and J lost 4 bases, with 11 bases between them. CDR3 sequence reads: CASSVGGATYNEQFF. CDR3 bases: TGTGCCAGCAGCGTAGGTGGCGCCACATACAATGAGCAGTTCTTC.

This chain links TRBV5-1 with TRBJ2-2; 13 bases line up with TRBD2. Losses at the gene ends were 4 bases for V and 5 bases for J; bases not matched to a gene: 5. In germline, CDR1 is SGHRS, CDR2 YFSETQ. The CDR3 consists of 16 residues. The CDR3: CASSRGTSGITGELFF. In DNA, the CDR3 is TGCGCCAGCAGCCGAGGGACTAGCGGGATTACCGGGGAGCTGTTTTTT.

The chain links TRBV15 to TRBJ2-2; D gene unclear. CDR1 is LNHNV and CDR2 is YYDKDF in the germline V gene (reference sequence). The CDR3 has 16 residues. Deletions cut 4 bases from V and 4 bases from J, with 16 bases between. CDR3 in amino acids: CATSTPASGVTGELFF. CDR3 nucleotide sequence: TGTGCCACCAGCACACCCGCGTCCGGTGTCACCGGGGAGCTGTTTTTT.

The genes are TRBV5-4 and TRBJ2-6; possible D gene TRBD2, 6 bases. The germline V gene has CDR1 SGHNT and CDR2 YYREEE (reference sequence). The ends were cut back, 5 bases at V and 0 bases at J, with 15 bases in the middle. This CDR3 spans 17 amino acids. This chain's CDR3 is CASSRAGTHSGANVLTF. Here the CDR3 DNA reads TGTGCCAGCAGTCGAGCCGGGACTCACTCTGGGGCCAACGTCCTGACTTTC.

The CDR3 nucleotides read TGTGCCAGCAGCTTAGGATACGAGGGCCTACTCCCCACTGAAGCTTTCTTT. This codes for CASSLGYEGLLPTEAFF. The J gene is TRBJ1-1, the V gene TRBV11-3; D not resolved. The CDR3 sequence is 17 residues long. The V end was cut by 1 base, the J end by 4 bases, with 19 bases between. CDR1 is SGHNT and CDR2 is YENEEA in the germline V gene.

The chain has TRBV6-1 and TRBJ1-1; 9 positions match TRBD1. The germline V gene encodes CDR1 MNHNS and CDR2 SASEGT. The CDR3 consists of 14 residues. Trimming took 6 bases from V and 3 from J; bases not matched to a gene: 5. CDR3 DNA: TGTGCCAGCAGAAACAGGGGGCGGGACACTGAAGCTTTCTTT. This gives the protein CASRNRGRDTEAFF.

This chain links TRBV5-1 with TRBJ2-2; D is perhaps TRBD1 (6 bases). The CDR3 extends over 14 amino acids. The germline V and J ends were trimmed by 4 bases and 7 bases, with 14 bases remaining between them. CDR1 is SGHRS and CDR2 is YFSETQ in the germline V gene. CDR3 amino acids: CASSGGPMDGELFF. Here the CDR3 DNA reads TGCGCCAGCAGCGGGGGCCCGATGGACGGGGAGCTGTTTTTT.

A remark on this clone: Other DNA sequences of this sample code for an identical CDR3. The chain couples TRBV5-4 to TRBJ2-3; 7 bases match TRBD1. The junction had 3 bases not matched to a gene; V was cut back by 4 bases and J by 1 base. The CDR3 has 14 amino acids. Per germline, CDR1 SGHNT and CDR2 YYREEE (reference sequence). CDR3: CASSIGQGTDTQYF. In DNA form, the CDR3 reads TGTGCCAGCAGCATAGGACAGGGCACAGATACGCAGTATTTT.

This clone was detected once. The chain's CDR3 is CASSSHSHEQYF. Here the CDR3 DNA reads TGTGCCAGCAGTTCCCACAGCCACGAGCAGTACTTC. V and J are TRBV27 and TRBJ2-7, with D unresolved. The CDR3 runs to 12 residues. The germline CDR1 and CDR2 sequences are MNHEY and SMNVEV (reference sequence). Between the trimmed V and J ends, which lost 4 bases and 5 bases, there was a span of 9 bases.

This clone has a single count. The rearrangement links TRBV18 to TRBJ2-7, with a tentative D call TRBD1 (6 bases). This CDR3 contains 16 residues. The ends were cut back, 4 bases at V and 3 bases at J, with 19 bases in the middle. The germline CDR1 and CDR2 sequences are KGHSH and LQKENI. In nucleotides, the CDR3 is TGTGCCAGCTCACTCCCCTTGGGGACACGGGGCTACGAGCAGTACTTC. This codes for CASSLPLGTRGYEQYF.

This chain joins TRBV5-1 and TRBJ2-3; 12 bases are shared with TRBD2. The V gene end was trimmed by 0 bases and the J gene end by 6 bases; junction bases not matched to a gene: 5. CDR1 and CDR2 (germline): SGHRS, YFSETQ. The CDR3 covers 16 residues. In DNA, the CDR3 is TGCGCCAGCAGCTTGGGACTAGCGGGAGTTTTGGATACGCAGTATTTT. Protein sequence: CASSLGLAGVLDTQYF.

This clone was detected only once. This chain joins TRBV4-2 and TRBJ2-7; TRBD1 matches at 8 bases. The CDR3 runs 15 residues. J was trimmed by 3 bases and V by 4 bases; bases with no gene match: 8. The germline V gene encodes CDR1 LGHNA and CDR2 YNFKEQ. CDR3 region: CASSLKLDRGYEQYF. In DNA, the CDR3 is TGTGCCAGCAGCCTAAAGCTCGACAGGGGCTACGAGCAGTACTTC.

The chain couples TRBV2 to TRBJ2-5, with 7 bases lining up with TRBD1. The CDR3 covers 17 residues. V shed 6 bases, J shed 4 bases, and the junction held 17 bases outside the gene matches. Germline CDR1 is SNHLY and CDR2 is FYNNEI. CDR3 amino acids: CASRLKSGGGLLETQYF. DNA for the CDR3: TGTGCCAGCAGGTTAAAATCAGGGGGTGGGTTGCTAGAGACCCAGTACTTC. Supplemented by reference TRBV2 and TRBJ2-5, the full variable domain reads EPEVTQTPSHQVTQMGQEVILRCVPISNHLYFYWYRQILGQKVEFLVSFYNNEISEKSEIFDDQFSVERPDGSNFTLKIRSTKLEDSAMYFCASRLKSGGGLLETQYFGPGTRLLVL.

The rearrangement links TRBV2 to TRBJ2-5; 10 positions agree with TRBD2. The CDR3 contains 17 residues. V lost 4 bases, J lost 5 bases, and 13 bases stayed unmatched. The germline CDR1 and CDR2 sequences are SNHLY and FYNNEI. DNA of the CDR3: TGTGCCAGCAGTGGGTCTAGCGGGAGAGCCTATGGGGAGACCCAGTACTTC. Its protein is CASSGSSGRAYGETQYF.

V gene TRBV5-1 combines with J gene TRBJ2-3; D possibly corresponds to TRBD1 (6 bases). The CDR3 contains 15 residues. V dropped 2 bases and J dropped 0 bases, with 10 bases sitting between them. Germline CDR1 SGHRS, CDR2 YFSETQ. CDR3 bases: TGCGCCAGCAGCTTCCGTGGACAGAGCACAGATACGCAGTATTTT. This gives the protein CASSFRGQSTDTQYF.